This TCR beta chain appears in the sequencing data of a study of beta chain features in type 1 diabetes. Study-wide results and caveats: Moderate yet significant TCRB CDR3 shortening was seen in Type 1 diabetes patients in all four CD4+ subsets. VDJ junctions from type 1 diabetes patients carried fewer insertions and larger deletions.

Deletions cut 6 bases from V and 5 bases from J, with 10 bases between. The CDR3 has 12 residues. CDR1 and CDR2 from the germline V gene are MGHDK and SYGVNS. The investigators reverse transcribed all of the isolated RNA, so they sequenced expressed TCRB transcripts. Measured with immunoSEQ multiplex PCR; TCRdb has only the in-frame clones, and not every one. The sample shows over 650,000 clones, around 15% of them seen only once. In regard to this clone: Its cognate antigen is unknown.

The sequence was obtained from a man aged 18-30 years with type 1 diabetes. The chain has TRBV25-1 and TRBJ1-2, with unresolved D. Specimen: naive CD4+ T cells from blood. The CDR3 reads CASRSQSYGYTF. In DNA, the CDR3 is TGTGCCAGCAGGTCTCAGTCTTATGGCTACACCTTC.